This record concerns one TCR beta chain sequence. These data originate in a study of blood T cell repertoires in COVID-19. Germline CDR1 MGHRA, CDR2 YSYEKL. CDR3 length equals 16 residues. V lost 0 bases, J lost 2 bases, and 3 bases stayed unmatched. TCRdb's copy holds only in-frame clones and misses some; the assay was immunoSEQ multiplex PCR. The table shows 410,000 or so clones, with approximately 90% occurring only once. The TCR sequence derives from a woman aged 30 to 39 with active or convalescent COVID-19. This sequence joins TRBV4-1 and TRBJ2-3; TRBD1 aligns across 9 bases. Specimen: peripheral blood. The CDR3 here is CASSQDDRGNTDTQYF. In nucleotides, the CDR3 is TGCGCCAGCAGCCAAGATGACAGGGGGAACACAGATACGCAGTATTTT.